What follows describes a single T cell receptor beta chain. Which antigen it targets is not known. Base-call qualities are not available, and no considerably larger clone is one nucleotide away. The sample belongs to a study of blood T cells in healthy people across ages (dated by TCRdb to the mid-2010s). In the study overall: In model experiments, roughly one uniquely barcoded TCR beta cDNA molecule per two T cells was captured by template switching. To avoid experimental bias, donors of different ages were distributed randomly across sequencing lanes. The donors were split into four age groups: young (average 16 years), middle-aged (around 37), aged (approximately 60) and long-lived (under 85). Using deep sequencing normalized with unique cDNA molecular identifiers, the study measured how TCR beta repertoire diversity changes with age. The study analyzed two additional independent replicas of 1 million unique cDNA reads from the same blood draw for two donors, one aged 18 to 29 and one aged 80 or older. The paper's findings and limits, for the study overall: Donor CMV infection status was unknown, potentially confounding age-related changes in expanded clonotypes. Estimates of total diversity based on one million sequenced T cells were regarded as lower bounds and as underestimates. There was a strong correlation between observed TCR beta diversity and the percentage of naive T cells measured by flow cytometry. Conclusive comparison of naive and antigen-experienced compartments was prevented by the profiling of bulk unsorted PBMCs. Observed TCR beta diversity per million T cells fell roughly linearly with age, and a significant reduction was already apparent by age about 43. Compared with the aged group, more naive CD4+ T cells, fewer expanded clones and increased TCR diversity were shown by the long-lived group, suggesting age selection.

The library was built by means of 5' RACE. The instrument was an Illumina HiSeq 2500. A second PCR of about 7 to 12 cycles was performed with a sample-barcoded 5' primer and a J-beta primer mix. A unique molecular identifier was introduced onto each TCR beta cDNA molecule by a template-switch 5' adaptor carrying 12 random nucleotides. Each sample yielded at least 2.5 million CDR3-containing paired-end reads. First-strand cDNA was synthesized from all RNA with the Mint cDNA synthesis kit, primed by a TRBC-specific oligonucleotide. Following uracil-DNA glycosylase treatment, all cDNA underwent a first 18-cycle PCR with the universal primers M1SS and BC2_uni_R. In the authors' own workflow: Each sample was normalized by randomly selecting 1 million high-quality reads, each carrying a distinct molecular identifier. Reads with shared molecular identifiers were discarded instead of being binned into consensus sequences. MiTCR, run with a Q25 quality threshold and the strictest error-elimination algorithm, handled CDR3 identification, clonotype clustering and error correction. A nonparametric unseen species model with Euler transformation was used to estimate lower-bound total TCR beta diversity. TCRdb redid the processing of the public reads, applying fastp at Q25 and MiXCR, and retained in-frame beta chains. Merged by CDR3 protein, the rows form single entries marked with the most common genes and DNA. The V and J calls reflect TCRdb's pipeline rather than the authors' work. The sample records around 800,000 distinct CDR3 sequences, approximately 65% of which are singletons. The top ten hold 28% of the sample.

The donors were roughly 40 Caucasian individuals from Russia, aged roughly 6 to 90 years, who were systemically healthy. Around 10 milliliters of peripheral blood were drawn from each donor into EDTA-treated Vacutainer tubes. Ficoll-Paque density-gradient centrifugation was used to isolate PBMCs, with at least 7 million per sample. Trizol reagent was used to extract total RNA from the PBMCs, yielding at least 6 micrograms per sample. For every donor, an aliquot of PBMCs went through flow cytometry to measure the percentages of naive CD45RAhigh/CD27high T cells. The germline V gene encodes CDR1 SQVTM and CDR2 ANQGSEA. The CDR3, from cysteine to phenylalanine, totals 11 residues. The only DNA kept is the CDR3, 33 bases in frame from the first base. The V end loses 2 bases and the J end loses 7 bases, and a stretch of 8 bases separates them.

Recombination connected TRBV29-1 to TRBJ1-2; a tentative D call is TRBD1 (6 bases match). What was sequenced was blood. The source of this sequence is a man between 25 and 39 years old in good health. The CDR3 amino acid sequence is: CSVETRGGYTF. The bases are TGCAGCGTTGAAACCAGGGGTGGCTACACCTTC. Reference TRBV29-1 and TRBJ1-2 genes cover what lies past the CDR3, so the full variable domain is SAVISQKPSRDICQRGTSLTIQCQVDSQVTMMFWYRQQPGQSLTLIATANQGSEATYESGFVIDKFPISRPNLTFSTLTVSNMSPEDSSIYLCSVETRGGYTFGSGTRLTVV.